A single sample is the source of the 23 T cell receptor beta chains below, sequenced in a study of blood T cell repertoires in COVID-19. Clones were sequenced by immunoSEQ multiplex PCR, and TCRdb holds only the in-frame ones, with some missing. There are 270,000 or so clones in the sample; approximately 87% occur only once, and roughly 8.6% lies in the top ten. Input material: peripheral blood. The receptors were sampled from a human donor in a cohort sampled during active COVID-19.

The rearrangement joins TRBV6-5 to TRBJ2-7; tentatively, D is TRBD1 (6 bases). V was trimmed by 5 bases and J by 0 bases, leaving 11 bases between them. This CDR3 is built from 14 residues. Germline CDR1 is MNHEY and CDR2 is SVGAGI. CDR3 sequence reads: CASSRTVYSYEQYF. CDR3 in DNA: TGTGCCAGCAGTCGGACAGTGTACTCCTACGAGCAGTACTTC.

The table lists this clone with a few counts. The V gene is TRBV19, the J gene TRBJ2-1, with a possible D match to TRBD2 (6 bases). Germline CDR1 reads LNHDA; CDR2 reads SQIVND (reference sequence). CDR3 length equals 15 residues. V was shortened by 5 bases and J by 4 bases, with 15 bases between the two germline ends. The CDR3 reads CASSPPGLAYNEQFF. CDR3 coding DNA: TGTGCCAGTAGTCCCCCGGGACTGGCTTACAATGAGCAGTTCTTC.

V usage is TRBV3-1 (or the pseudogene TRBV3-2) and J usage is TRBJ2-7, with TRBD1 matching over 8 bases. V lost 4 bases and J lost 6; bases outside the gene matches: 8. Germline values: CDR1 LGHDT, CDR2 YNNKEL (reference sequence). CDR3 length: 14 residues. CDR3 loop: CASSPGTGSVEQYF. In nucleotides, the CDR3 is TGTGCCAGCAGCCCGGGGACAGGTTCAGTCGAGCAGTACTTC.

The rearrangement uses TRBV5-6 and TRBJ2-1; possibly TRBD2 for D (6 bases). Germline CDR1 is SGHDT and CDR2 is YYEEEE. The CDR3 runs 13 residues. The V gene lost 4 bases and the J gene lost 12 bases, with 17 bases spanning the gap. The CDR3 is CASSPPRGIRQFF. CDR3 bases: TGTGCCAGCAGCCCCCCCCGGGGGATTAGGCAGTTCTTC. Using reference TRBV5-6 and TRBJ2-1 for the parts outside the CDR3, the full variable domain is DAGVTQSPTHLIKTRGQQVTLRCSPKSGHDTVSWYQQALGQGPQFIFQYYEEEERQRGNFPDRFSGHQFPNYSSELNVNALLLGDSALYLCASSPPRGIRQFFGPGTRLTVL.

This chain links TRBV4-3 with TRBJ2-3; 8 nucleotides align to TRBD1. The V gene end was trimmed by 0 bases and the J gene end by 4 bases; junction bases not matched to a gene: 3. This CDR3 comprises 15 residues. Germline V gives CDR1 LGHNA, CDR2 YSLEER. CDR3: CASSQEWTGSDTQYF. The CDR3 DNA is TGCGCCAGCAGCCAAGAATGGACAGGGTCAGATACGCAGTATTTT.

This rearrangement joins TRBV5-1 to TRBJ2-3; D may be TRBD1 (5 bases). CDR3 size: 15 residues. Germline values: CDR1 SGHRS, CDR2 YFSETQ. V was clipped by 3 bases and J by 5 bases, with 16 bases between them. This chain's CDR3 is CASSYGQGPGDTQYF. CDR3 nucleotides: TGCGCCAGCAGCTATGGACAAGGGCCAGGAGATACGCAGTATTTT.

The chain is built from TRBV7-6 and TRBJ1-3; 8 bases are a match to TRBD1. The CDR3 has 16 amino acids. Trimming took 4 bases from V and 2 from J; bases not matched to a gene: 7. CDR1 and CDR2 from the germline V gene are SGHVS and FNYEAQ. For the CDR3, the DNA is TGTGCCAGCAGCTACCAAGACAGGGGAGCTGGAAACACCATATATTTT. This sequence encodes CASSYQDRGAGNTIYF.

This sequence joins TRBV15 and TRBJ2-7; a possible D gene is TRBD2 (5 bases). CDR3 length: 16 amino acids. The germline V gene has CDR1 LNHNV and CDR2 YYDKDF (reference sequence). Trimming shortened V by 1 base and J by 2 bases, and 15 bases separated the two germline ends. As DNA, the CDR3 is TGTGCCACCAGCAGAGGGACTTCTACAGCGGCCTACGAGCAGTACTTC. It encodes CATSRGTSTAAYEQYF.

The chain couples TRBV12-3 or TRBV12-4 to TRBJ1-1; tentative D call: TRBD1 (5 bases). The CDR3 is 13 amino acids. V lost 7 bases to trimming and J lost 3 bases, with 12 bases between them. The CDR3, as DNA: TGTGCCAGCATCAATTGGGGGGACACTGAAGCTTTCTTT. Translation gives CASINWGDTEAFF.

The chain links TRBV27 to TRBJ1-1, with a tentative D call TRBD1 (5 bases). The CDR3 extends over 15 amino acids. Germline lookup yields CDR1 MNHEY and CDR2 SMNVEV (reference sequence). V was trimmed by 2 bases and J by 5 bases, leaving 15 bases between them. The DNA for the CDR3 is TGTGCCAGCAGTTTAAAATACCCAGGGAGGACTGAAGCTTTCTTT. Its translation: CASSLKYPGRTEAFF.

This chain connects TRBV15 to TRBJ2-6; D perhaps matches TRBD1 (5 bases). The CDR3 runs to 16 residues. Trimming left V 0 bases short and J 3 bases short, with 9 bases between. Germline V gene data show CDR1 as LNHNV and CDR2 as YYDKDF (reference sequence). This CDR3 is CATSRESRGGANVLTF. In nucleotides, the CDR3 is TGTGCCACCAGCAGAGAATCTAGGGGTGGGGCCAACGTCCTGACTTTC. Based on the CDR3 plus reference TRBV15 and TRBJ2-6, the full variable domain is DAMVIQNPRYQVTQFGKPVTLSCSQTLNHNVMYWYQQKSSQAPKLLFHYYDKDFNNEADTPDNFQSRRPNTSFCFLDIRSPGLGDTAMYLCATSRESRGGANVLTFGAGSRLTVL.

In this sample, this clone turned up a few times. V usage is TRBV19 and J usage is TRBJ1-3, with D perhaps matching TRBD1 (6 bases). CDR1 is LNHDA, CDR2 SQIVND, per germline (reference sequence). V dropped 4 bases and J dropped 0 bases, with 16 bases sitting between them. This CDR3 has 17 amino acids. CDR3 sequence (DNA): TGTGCCAGTAGTAGGGACACCACCTCGGGCTCTGGAAACACCATATATTTT. It yields the protein CASSRDTTSGSGNTIYF.

Remarks on this clone: This CDR3 is also generated by other DNA sequences in the sample. The chain has TRBV18 and TRBJ1-3; TRBD1 agrees at 9 bases. The CDR3 covers 15 residues. J lost 2 bases, V lost 3 bases, and 2 bases had no gene match. Per the germline V gene, CDR1 is KGHSH and CDR2 is LQKENI. CDR3 coding DNA: TGTGCCAGCTCACCGGGACAGGGAGCTGGAAACACCATATATTTT. It specifies CASSPGQGAGNTIYF.

This chain joins TRBV6-1 and TRBJ1-4; TRBD1 aligns across 7 bases. The CDR3 length is 15 residues. Trimming cost V 3 bases and J 8 bases; bases outside gene matches: 9. CDR1 MNHNS and CDR2 SASEGT come from the germline V gene. In DNA form, the CDR3 reads TGTGCCAGCAGTGATGACAGGGCTCATCGGGAAAAACTGTTTTTT. Its translation is CASSDDRAHREKLFF.

The chain links TRBV21-1 to TRBJ1-5; the DNA was not used to check the table's D call, TRBD1. TRBV21-1 is deemed a pseudogene. The length of the CDR3 is 21 residues. CDR3 in amino acids: CASSKRLTTTDRDYSNQPQHF. In DNA form, the CDR3 reads TGTGCCAGCAGCAAACGGTTAACGACGACGGACAGGGACTATAGCAATCAGCCCCAGCATTTT.

The chain couples TRBV29-1 to TRBJ2-5; unclear D gene. The CDR3 sequence is 12 residues long. Germline values: CDR1 SQVTM, CDR2 ANQGSEA. The V gene lost 6 bases and the J gene lost 2 bases, with 10 bases spanning the gap. The CDR3: CSVVRGQETQYF. Written as DNA, the CDR3 is TGCAGCGTCGTTCGAGGACAAGAGACCCAGTACTTC.

The chain uses TRBV19 and TRBJ2-7, with 7 bases lining up with TRBD2. Germline CDR1 reads LNHDA; CDR2 reads SQIVND (reference sequence). V dropped 4 bases and J dropped 3; count of bases not matched to a gene: 6. This CDR3 is 14 amino acids long. The CDR3 here is CASSTSGRSYEQYF. As DNA, the CDR3 is TGTGCCAGTAGTACTAGCGGTAGAAGCTACGAGCAGTACTTC. Full variable domain (outside the CDR3, taken from reference TRBV19 and TRBJ2-7): DGGITQSPKYLFRKEGQNVTLSCEQNLNHDAMYWYRQDPGQGLRLIYYSQIVNDFQKGDIAEGYSVSREKKESFPLTVTSAQKNPTAFYLCASSTSGRSYEQYFGPGTRLTVT.

The chain joins TRBV7-9 to TRBJ1-6; 9 positions match TRBD1. The germline CDR1 and CDR2 sequences are SEHNR and FQNEAQ (reference sequence). This CDR3 is 14 amino acids long. With 6 bases clipped from V and 6 bases from J, the junction kept 3 bases outside the gene matches. The chain's CDR3 is CASREQGANSPLHF. The CDR3 DNA reads TGTGCCAGCAGGGAACAGGGGGCTAATTCACCCCTCCACTTT.

This sequence joins TRBV19 and TRBJ2-1; D uncertain. This CDR3 spans 11 amino acids. V was clipped by 5 bases and J by 12 bases, with 11 bases between them. CDR1 is LNHDA, CDR2 SQIVND, per germline (reference sequence). CDR3 bases: TGTGCCAGTAGTGCCGGTCTCACGCAGTTCTTC. It yields the protein CASSAGLTQFF. The full variable domain, completed using reference TRBV19 and TRBJ2-1, is DGGITQSPKYLFRKEGQNVTLSCEQNLNHDAMYWYRQDPGQGLRLIYYSQIVNDFQKGDIAEGYSVSREKKESFPLTVTSAQKNPTAFYLCASSAGLTQFFGPGTRLTVL.

The rearrangement uses TRBV11-3 and TRBJ2-1; D remains ambiguous. Trimming shortened V by 0 bases and J by 9 bases, and 6 bases separated the two germline ends. The CDR3 has 12 residues. From germline, CDR1 is SGHNT and CDR2 YENEEA. The CDR3 here is CASSLDRGEQFF. The DNA for the CDR3 is TGTGCCAGCAGCTTAGATCGCGGTGAGCAGTTCTTC.

The V and J genes are TRBV5-4 and TRBJ2-5; weak D call: TRBD2 (5 bases). V gave up 4 bases and J gave up 3 bases, with 10 bases separating them. Germline assignment: CDR1 SGHNT and CDR2 YYREEE (reference sequence). The CDR3 has 13 residues. CDR3 sequence (DNA): TGTGCCAGCAGCCCAGCGGCTAAAGAGACCCAGTACTTC. This sequence encodes CASSPAAKETQYF.

The CDR3 DNA follows: TGTGCCTGTCGGAGGGGGGGGGCTAACATAGATACGCAGTATTTT. Translated, it gives CACRRGGANIDTQYF. This sequence joins TRBV2 and TRBJ2-3; a weak D match, TRBD2 (7 bases). This CDR3 has 15 residues. Deletions cut 11 bases from V and 5 bases from J, with 23 bases between. Germline V lookup: CDR1 SNHLY, CDR2 FYNNEI. The full variable domain, completed using reference TRBV2 and TRBJ2-3, is EPEVTQTPSHQVTQMGQEVILRCVPISNHLYFYWYRQILGQKVEFLVSFYNNEISEKSEIFDDQFSVERPDGSNFTLKIRSTKLEDSAMYFCACRRGGANIDTQYFGPGTRLTVL.

The rearrangement joins TRBV2 to TRBJ2-1, with 8 nucleotides matching TRBD2. V trimming: 5 bases; J trimming: 6 bases; junction bases outside the gene matches: 9. The germline V gene encodes CDR1 SNHLY and CDR2 FYNNEI. The CDR3 runs 15 residues. The CDR3 loop reads CASSKAGGGLNEQFF. CDR3 sequence (DNA): TGTGCCAGCAGTAAGGCGGGGGGCGGACTCAATGAGCAGTTCTTC.